These 2 T cell receptor beta chains were sequenced from one sample in a study of CD8 T cells in ankylosing spondylitis. TCRdb fed the 5' RACE reads into MiXCR, producing one record per CDR3 protein. Of some 220,000 distinct CDR3 sequences in the sample, about 11% were seen once. Sequenced material: blood, either unsorted or a sorted T cell fraction (not recorded which). These receptor sequences come from a male donor with ankylosing spondylitis or in good health (not recorded which).

This clonotype was detected ten times or more. This sequence joins TRBV7-2 and TRBJ2-7; the D gene could be TRBD1 or TRBD2 (5 bases each). Trimming took off 0 bases at V and 0 bases at J, with 15 bases between the two ends. In germline, CDR1 is SGHTA, CDR2 FQGNSA. There are 17 residues in the CDR3. The CDR3 protein is CASSLAVEIGASYEQYF. The CDR3 nucleotides read TGTGCCAGCAGCTTAGCTGTTGAGATCGGGGCCTCCTACGAGCAGTACTTC.

The V and J genes are TRBV7-9 and TRBJ2-1, with 7 bases lining up with TRBD2. From germline, CDR1 is SEHNR and CDR2 FQNEAQ (reference sequence). Trimming cost V 2 bases and J 3 bases; bases outside gene matches: 7. This CDR3 has 16 amino acids. CDR3 residues: CASSLKNGRYYNEQFF. Written as DNA, the CDR3 is TGTGCCAGCAGCTTAAAAAACGGGAGGTACTACAATGAGCAGTTCTTC.